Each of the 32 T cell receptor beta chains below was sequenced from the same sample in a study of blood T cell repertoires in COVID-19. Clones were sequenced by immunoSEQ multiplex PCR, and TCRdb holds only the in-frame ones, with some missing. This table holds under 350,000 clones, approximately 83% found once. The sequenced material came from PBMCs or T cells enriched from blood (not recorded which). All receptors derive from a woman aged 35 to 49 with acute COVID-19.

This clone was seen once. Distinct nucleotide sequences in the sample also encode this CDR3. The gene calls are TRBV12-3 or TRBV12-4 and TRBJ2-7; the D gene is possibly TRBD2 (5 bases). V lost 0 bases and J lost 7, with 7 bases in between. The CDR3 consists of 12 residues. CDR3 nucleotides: TGTGCCAGCAGTTTAGCCCGGGGTGAGCAGTACTTC. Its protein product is CASSLARGEQYF.

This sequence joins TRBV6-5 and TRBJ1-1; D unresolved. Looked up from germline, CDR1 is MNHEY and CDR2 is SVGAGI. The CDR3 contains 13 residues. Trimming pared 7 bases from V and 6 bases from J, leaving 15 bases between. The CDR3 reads CASKFALAAEAFF. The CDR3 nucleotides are TGTGCCAGCAAATTCGCACTAGCGGCTGAAGCTTTCTTT.

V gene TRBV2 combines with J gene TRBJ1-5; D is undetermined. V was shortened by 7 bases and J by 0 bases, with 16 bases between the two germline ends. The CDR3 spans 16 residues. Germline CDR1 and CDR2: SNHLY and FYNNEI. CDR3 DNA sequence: TGTGCCAGCATGGAGTTCCGGGGAACTAGCAATCAGCCCCAGCATTTT. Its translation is CASMEFRGTSNQPQHF.

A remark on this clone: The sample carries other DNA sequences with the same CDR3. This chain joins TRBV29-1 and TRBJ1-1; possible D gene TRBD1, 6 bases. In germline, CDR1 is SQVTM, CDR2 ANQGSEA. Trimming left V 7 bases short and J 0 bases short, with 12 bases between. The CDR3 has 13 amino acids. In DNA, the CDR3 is TGCAGCGGGACGGGACATTTGAACACTGAAGCTTTCTTT. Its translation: CSGTGHLNTEAFF.

CDR3 sequence: CASSSWTSGRATAKNIQYF. CDR3 bases: TGTGCCAGCAGTTCCTGGACTAGCGGGAGGGCCACGGCCAAAAACATTCAGTACTTC. The chain is built from TRBV6-2 or TRBV6-3 and TRBJ2-4, with 15 bases that match TRBD2. With 4 bases clipped from V and 1 base from J, the junction kept 8 bases outside the gene matches. Germline-derived CDR1 and CDR2 are MNHEY and SVGEGT. This CDR3 is 19 amino acids long.

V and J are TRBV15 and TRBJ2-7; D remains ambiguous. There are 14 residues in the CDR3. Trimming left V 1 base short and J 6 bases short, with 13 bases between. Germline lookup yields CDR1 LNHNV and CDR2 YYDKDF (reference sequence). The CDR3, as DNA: TGTGCCACCAGCAGAGTATGGGCTGCGTCCGAGCAGTACTTC. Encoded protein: CATSRVWAASEQYF.

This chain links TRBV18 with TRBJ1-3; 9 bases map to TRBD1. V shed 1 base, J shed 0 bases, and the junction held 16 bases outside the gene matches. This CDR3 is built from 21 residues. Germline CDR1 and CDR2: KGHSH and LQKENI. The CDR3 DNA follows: TGTGCCAGCTCACCACTTAGCAGTCGGGGACAGGGAAGACTCTCTGGAAACACCATATATTTT. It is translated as CASSPLSSRGQGRLSGNTIYF.

The CDR3 here is CASSPPIRLSYNEQFF. CDR3 sequence (DNA): TGTGCCAGCAGCCCTCCAATCAGGTTGTCCTACAATGAGCAGTTCTTC. The V gene is TRBV7-9, the J gene TRBJ2-1, with D unresolved. There are 16 residues in the CDR3. Germline V gives CDR1 SEHNR, CDR2 FQNEAQ (reference sequence). Trimming removed 5 bases at V and 1 base at J, with 15 bases between.

This CDR3 is CASSRQGEGYNEQFF. In DNA, the CDR3 is TGTGCCAGCAGTCGACAGGGGGAAGGTTACAATGAGCAGTTCTTC. The V and J genes are TRBV5-8 and TRBJ2-1; 9 bases align to TRBD1. The CDR3 totals 15 residues. Trimming took 5 bases from V and 4 from J; bases not matched to a gene: 7. Germline CDR1 and CDR2: SGHTS and YDEGEE.

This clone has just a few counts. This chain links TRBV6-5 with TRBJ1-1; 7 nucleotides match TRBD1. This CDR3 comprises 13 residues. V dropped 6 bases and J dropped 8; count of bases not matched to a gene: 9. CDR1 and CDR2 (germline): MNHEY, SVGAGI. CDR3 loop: CASSVTGMTEAFF. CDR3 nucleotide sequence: TGTGCCAGCAGCGTGACAGGGATGACAGAAGCTTTCTTT.

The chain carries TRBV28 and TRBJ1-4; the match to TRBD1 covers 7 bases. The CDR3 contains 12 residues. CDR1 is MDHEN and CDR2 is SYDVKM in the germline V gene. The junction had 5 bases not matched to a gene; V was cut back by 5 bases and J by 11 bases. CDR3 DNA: TGTGCCAGCAGTGCACGCAGGGGGAAACTGTTTTTT. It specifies CASSARRGKLFF.

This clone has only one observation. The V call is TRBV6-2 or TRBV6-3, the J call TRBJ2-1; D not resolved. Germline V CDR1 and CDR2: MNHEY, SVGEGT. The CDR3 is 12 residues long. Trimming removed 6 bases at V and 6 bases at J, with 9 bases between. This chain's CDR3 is CASSRRPNEQFF. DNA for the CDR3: TGTGCCAGCAGCCGGCGGCCCAATGAGCAGTTCTTC.

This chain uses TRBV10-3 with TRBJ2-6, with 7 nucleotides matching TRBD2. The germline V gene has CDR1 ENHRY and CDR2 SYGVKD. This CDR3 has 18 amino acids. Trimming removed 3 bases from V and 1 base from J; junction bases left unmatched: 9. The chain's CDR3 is CAISDSSTGGSGANVLTF. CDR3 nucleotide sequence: TGTGCCATCAGTGACTCATCTACCGGGGGGTCTGGGGCCAACGTCCTGACTTTC.

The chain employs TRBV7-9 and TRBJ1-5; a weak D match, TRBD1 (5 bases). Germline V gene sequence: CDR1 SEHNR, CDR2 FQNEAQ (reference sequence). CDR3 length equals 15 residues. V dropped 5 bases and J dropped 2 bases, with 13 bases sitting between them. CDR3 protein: CASSPVGGGNQPQHF. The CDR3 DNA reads TGTGCCAGCAGCCCAGTGGGAGGGGGCAATCAGCCCCAGCATTTT.

The CDR3 DNA follows: TGTGCCAGCAGCCCCCAAGGCGGGGGTAACGACGTCCTGACTTTC. This encodes CASSPQGGGNDVLTF. V usage is TRBV11-1 and J usage is TRBJ2-6; 7 bases match TRBD2. Per the germline V gene, CDR1 is SGHAT and CDR2 is FQDESV (reference sequence). The CDR3 runs 15 residues. Losses at the gene ends were 5 bases for V and 11 bases for J; bases not matched to a gene: 12.

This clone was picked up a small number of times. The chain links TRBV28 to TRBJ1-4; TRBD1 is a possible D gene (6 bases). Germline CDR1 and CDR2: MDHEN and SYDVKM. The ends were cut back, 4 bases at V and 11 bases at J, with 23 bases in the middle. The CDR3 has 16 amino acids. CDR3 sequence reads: CASSSPGQRRNGKLFF. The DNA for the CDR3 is TGTGCCAGCAGTTCCCCCGGACAGCGAAGGAATGGGAAACTGTTTTTT.

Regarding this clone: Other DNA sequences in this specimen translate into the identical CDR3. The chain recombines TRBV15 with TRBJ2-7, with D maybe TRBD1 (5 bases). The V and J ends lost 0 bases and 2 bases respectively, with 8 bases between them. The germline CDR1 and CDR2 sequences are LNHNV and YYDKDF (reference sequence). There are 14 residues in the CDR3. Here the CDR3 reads CATSRDQGPYEQYF. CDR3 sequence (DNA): TGTGCCACCAGCAGAGATCAGGGCCCCTACGAGCAGTACTTC.

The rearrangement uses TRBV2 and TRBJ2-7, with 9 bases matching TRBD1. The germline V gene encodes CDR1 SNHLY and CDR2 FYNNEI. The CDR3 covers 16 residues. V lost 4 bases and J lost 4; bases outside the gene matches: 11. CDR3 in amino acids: CASSVGFWTGEYEQYF. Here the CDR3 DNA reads TGTGCCAGCAGTGTGGGGTTTTGGACAGGGGAGTACGAGCAGTACTTC.

Here the CDR3 reads CASSLGRGPVGAFF. CDR3 in DNA: TGTGCCAGCAGCTTGGGGAGGGGACCCGTCGGAGCTTTCTTT. V and J are TRBV7-8 and TRBJ1-1, with TRBD1 as a possible D gene (5 bases). V gave up 3 bases and J gave up 10 bases, with 18 bases separating them. Germline CDR1 and CDR2: SGHVS and FQNEAQ. The CDR3 length is 14 residues.

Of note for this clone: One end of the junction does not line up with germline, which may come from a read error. CDR3 DNA: TGTGCCAGCAGTCAAGGGGGACTAGCGGCCGAGCAGTACTTC. Amino acid sequence: CASSQGGLAAEQYF. The gene calls are TRBV3-1 (or the pseudogene TRBV3-2) and TRBJ2-7, with TRBD2 matching 11 bases. Germline loops: CDR1 LGHDT, CDR2 YNNKEL (reference sequence). The CDR3 sequence is 14 residues long.

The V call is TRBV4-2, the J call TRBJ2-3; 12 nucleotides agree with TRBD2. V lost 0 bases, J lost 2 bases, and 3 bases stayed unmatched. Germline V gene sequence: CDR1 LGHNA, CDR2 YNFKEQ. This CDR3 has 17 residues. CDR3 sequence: CASSQETSGGFTDTQYF. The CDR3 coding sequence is TGTGCCAGCAGCCAAGAGACTAGCGGGGGCTTCACAGATACGCAGTATTTT.

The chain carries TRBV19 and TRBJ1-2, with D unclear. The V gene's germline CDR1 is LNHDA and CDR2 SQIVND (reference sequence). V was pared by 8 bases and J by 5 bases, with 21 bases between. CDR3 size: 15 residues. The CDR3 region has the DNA TGTGCCAGTTCCGGGCTAACGTCGGGAGAATATGGCTACACCTTC. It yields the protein CASSGLTSGEYGYTF. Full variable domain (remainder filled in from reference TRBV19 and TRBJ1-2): DGGITQSPKYLFRKEGQNVTLSCEQNLNHDAMYWYRQDPGQGLRLIYYSQIVNDFQKGDIAEGYSVSREKKESFPLTVTSAQKNPTAFYLCASSGLTSGEYGYTFGSGTRLTVV.

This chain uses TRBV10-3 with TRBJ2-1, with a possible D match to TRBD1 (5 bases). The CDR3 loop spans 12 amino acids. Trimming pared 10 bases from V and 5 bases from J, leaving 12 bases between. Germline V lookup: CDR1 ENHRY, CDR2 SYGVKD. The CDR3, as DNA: TGTGCCACCGCTGCACAGGACAATGAGCAGTTCTTC. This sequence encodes CATAAQDNEQFF.

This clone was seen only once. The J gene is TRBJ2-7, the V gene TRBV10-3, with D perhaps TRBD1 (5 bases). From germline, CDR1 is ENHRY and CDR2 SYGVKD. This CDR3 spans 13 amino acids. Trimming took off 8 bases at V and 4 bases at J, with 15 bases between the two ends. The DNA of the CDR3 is TGTGCCATCTCCAAGACAGAAGAGTACGAGCAGTACTTC. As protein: CAISKTEEYEQYF.

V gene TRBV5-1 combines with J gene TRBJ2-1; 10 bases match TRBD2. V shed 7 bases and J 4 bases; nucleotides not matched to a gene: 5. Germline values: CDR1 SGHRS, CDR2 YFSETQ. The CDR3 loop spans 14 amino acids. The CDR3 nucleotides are TGCGCCAGCTACCCGGGACTAGCGTACAATGAGCAGTTCTTC. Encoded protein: CASYPGLAYNEQFF.

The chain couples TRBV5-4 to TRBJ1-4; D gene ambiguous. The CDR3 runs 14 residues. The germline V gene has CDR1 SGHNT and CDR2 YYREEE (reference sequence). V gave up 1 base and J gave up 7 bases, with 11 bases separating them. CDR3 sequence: CASSLKGVGEKLFF. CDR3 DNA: TGTGCCAGCAGCTTGAAGGGAGTAGGTGAAAAACTGTTTTTT.

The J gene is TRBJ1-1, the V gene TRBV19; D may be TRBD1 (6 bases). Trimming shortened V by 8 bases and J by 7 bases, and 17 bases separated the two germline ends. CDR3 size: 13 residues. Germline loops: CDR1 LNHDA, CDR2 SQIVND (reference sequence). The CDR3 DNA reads TGTGCCAGTCGCTTAACGCCGGGACATGAAGCTTTCTTT. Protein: CASRLTPGHEAFF.

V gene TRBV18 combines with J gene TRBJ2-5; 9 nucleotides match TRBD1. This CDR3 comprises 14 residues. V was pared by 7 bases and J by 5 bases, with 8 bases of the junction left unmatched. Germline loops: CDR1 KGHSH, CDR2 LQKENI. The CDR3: CASFEGTGPETQYF. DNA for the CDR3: TGTGCCAGCTTTGAGGGGACAGGGCCGGAGACCCAGTACTTC.

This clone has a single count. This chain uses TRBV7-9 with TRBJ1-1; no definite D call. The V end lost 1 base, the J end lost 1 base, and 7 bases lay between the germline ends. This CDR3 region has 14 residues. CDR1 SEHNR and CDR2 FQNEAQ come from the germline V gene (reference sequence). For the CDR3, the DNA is TGTGCCAGCAGCTTAGGGGCCTCGAACACTGAAGCTTTCTTT. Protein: CASSLGASNTEAFF. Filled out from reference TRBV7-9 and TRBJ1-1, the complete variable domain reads DTGVSQNPRHKITKRGQNVTFRCDPISEHNRLYWYRQTLGQGPEFLTYFQNEAQLEKSRLLSDRFSAERPKGSFSTLEIQRTEQGDSAMYLCASSLGASNTEAFFGQGTRLTVV.

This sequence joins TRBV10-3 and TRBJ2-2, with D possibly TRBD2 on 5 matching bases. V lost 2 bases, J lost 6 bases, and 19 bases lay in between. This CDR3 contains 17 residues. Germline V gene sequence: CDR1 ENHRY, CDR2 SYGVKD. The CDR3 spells CAISETPPEGAAGELFF. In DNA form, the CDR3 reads TGTGCCATCAGTGAGACTCCCCCCGAGGGCGCGGCCGGGGAGCTGTTTTTT.

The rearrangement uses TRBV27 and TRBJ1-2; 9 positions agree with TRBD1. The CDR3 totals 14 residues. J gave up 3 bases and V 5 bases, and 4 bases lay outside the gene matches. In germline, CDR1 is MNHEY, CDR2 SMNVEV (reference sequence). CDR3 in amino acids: CASSRDRVDYGYTF. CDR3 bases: TGTGCCAGCAGTCGGGACAGGGTGGACTATGGCTACACCTTC.

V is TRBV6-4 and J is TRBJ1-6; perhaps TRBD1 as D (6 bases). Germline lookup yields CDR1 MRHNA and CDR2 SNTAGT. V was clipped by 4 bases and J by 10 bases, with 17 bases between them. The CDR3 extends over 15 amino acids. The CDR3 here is CASSATPGVNSPLHF. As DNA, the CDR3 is TGTGCCAGCAGTGCCACCCCAGGGGTTAACTCACCCCTCCACTTT.